The text below deals with one TCR beta chain. This entry belongs to a study of blood T cell repertoires in COVID-19. Looking at the study overall: The United States, Italy and Spain were the sources of the acute and convalescent COVID-19 samples. Sources were T cells, B-cell-depleted T cells, or PBMCs; the material itself was cDNA or gDNA.

Authors' methods: Reference gene primer amplification gave estimated nucleated cell counts. Assay: immunoSEQ multiplex PCR; the TCRdb copy retains only in-frame clones and omits some. Clone size and V and J calls were adopted from that table, with D and trimming inferred from the DNA. Here the sample spans roughly 120,000 clones, around 91% being singletons. From germline, CDR1 is LNHNV and CDR2 YYDKDF (reference sequence). V trimming: 10 bases; J trimming: 0 bases; junction bases outside the gene matches: 6. The CDR3 spans 13 residues. The receptor was derived from a man between 65 and 85 years old with active or convalescent COVID-19. The rearrangement links TRBV15 to TRBJ2-7; the match to TRBD2 covers 7 bases. The sample comprised peripheral blood. CDR3 bases: TGTGCCAGGACTAGGCTGCCCTCCTACGAGCAGTACTTC. It translates to CARTRLPSYEQYF.